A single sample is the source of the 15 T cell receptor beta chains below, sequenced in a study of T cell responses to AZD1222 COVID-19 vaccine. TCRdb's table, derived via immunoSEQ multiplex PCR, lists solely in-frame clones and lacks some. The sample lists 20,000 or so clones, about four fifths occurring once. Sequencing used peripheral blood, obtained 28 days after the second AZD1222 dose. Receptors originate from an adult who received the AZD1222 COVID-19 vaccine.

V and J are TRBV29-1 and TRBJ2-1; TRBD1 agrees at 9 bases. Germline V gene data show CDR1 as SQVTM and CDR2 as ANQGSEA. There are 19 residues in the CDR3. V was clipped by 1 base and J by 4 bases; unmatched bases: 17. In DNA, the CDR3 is TGCAGCGTTGAAGGGGTGACGGGACAGGGCCGGATGGGGTACAATGAGCAGTTCTTC. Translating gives CSVEGVTGQGRMGYNEQFF.

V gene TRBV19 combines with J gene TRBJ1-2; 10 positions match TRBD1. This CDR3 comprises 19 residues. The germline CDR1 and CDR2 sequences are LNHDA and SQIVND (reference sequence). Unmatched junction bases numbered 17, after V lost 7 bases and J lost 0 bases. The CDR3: CASTQMFFGTGETNYGYTF. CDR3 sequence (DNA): TGTGCCAGTACCCAGATGTTTTTCGGGACAGGGGAAACTAACTATGGCTACACCTTC.

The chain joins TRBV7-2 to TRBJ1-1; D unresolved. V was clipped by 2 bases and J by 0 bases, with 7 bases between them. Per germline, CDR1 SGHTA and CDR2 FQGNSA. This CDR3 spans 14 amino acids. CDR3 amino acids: CASSLNPMNTEAFF. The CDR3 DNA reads TGTGCCAGCAGCTTAAATCCCATGAACACTGAAGCTTTCTTT.

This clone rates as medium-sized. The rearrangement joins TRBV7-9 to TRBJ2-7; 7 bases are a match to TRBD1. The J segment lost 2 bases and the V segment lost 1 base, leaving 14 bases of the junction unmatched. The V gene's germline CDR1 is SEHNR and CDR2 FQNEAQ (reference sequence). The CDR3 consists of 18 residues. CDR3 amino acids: CASSLGLYDRVYPYEQYF. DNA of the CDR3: TGTGCCAGCAGCTTAGGCCTTTACGACAGGGTATATCCCTACGAGCAGTACTTC.

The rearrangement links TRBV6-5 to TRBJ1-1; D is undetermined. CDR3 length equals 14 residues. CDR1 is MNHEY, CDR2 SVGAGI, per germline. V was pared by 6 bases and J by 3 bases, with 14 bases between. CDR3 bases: TGTGCCAGCAGCAGAAATCTCGGAGACACTGAAGCTTTCTTT. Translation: CASSRNLGDTEAFF.

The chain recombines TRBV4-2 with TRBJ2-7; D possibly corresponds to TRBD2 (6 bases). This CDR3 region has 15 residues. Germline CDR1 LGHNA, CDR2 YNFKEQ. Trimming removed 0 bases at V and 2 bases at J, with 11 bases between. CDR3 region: CASSQDPGSTYEQYF. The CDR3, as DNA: TGTGCCAGCAGCCAAGACCCCGGGAGTACCTACGAGCAGTACTTC.

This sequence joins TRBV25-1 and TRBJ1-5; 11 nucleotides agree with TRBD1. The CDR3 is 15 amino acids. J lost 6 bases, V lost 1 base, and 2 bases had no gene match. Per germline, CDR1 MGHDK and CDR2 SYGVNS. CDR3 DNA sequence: TGTGCCAGCAGTGAATCCGGACAGGGGGCTCAGCCCCAGCATTTT. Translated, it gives CASSESGQGAQPQHF.

The CDR3 nucleotides are TGTGCCAGCAGTGACCCTCACCTCAGGCTCATGAACACTGAAGCTTTCTTT. It translates to CASSDPHLRLMNTEAFF. The V and J genes are TRBV6-4 and TRBJ1-1; D call uncertain. The CDR3 runs to 17 residues. Germline V gene data show CDR1 as MRHNA and CDR2 as SNTAGT. Trimming cost V 2 bases and J 0 bases, with 16 bases left between them.

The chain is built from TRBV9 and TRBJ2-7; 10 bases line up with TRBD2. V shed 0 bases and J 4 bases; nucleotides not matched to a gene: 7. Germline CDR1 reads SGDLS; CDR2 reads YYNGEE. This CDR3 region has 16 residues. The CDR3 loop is CASSVEASGGFYEQYF. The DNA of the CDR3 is TGTGCCAGCAGCGTAGAGGCTAGCGGGGGATTTTACGAGCAGTACTTC.

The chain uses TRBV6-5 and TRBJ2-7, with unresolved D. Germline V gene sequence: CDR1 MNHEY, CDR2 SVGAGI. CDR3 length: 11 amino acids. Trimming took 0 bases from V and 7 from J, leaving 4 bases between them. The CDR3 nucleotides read TGTGCCAGCAGTTACTCGGGAGAGCAGTACTTC. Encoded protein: CASSYSGEQYF.

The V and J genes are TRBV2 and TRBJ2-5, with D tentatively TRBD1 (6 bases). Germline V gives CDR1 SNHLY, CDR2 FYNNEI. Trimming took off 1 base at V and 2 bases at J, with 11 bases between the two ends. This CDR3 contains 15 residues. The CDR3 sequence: CASSEGGTYQETQYF. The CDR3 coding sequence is TGTGCCAGCAGTGAAGGAGGGACATATCAAGAGACCCAGTACTTC.

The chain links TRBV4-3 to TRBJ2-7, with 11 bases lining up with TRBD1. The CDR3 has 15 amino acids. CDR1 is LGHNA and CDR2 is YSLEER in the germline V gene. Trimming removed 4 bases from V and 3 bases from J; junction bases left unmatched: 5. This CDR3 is CASSLRTGGHYEQYF. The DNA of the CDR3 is TGCGCCAGCAGCCTTCGGACAGGGGGCCACTACGAGCAGTACTTC.

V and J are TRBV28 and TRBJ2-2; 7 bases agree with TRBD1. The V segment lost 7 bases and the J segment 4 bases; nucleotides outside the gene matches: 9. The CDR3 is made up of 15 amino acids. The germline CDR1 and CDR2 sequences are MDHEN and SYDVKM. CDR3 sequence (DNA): TGTGCCAGCACCGACTCACAGGGGCCCACCGGGGAGCTGTTTTTT. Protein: CASTDSQGPTGELFF.

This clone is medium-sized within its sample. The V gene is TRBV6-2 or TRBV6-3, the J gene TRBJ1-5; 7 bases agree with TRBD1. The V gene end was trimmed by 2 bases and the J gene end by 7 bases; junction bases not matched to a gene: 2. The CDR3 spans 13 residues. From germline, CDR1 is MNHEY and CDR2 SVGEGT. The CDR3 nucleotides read TGTGCCAGCAGTTACGAGGGGGCGCAGCCCCAGCATTTT. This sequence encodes CASSYEGAQPQHF.

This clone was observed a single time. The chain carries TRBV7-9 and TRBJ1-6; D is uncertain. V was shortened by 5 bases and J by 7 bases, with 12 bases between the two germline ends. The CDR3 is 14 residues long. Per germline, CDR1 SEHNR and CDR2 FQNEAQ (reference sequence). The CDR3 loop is CASSQLGSNSPLHF. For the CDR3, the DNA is TGTGCCAGCAGCCAGTTAGGGTCGAATTCACCCCTCCACTTT. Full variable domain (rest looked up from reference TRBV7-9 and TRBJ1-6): DTGVSQNPRHKITKRGQNVTFRCDPISEHNRLYWYRQTLGQGPEFLTYFQNEAQLEKSRLLSDRFSAERPKGSFSTLEIQRTEQGDSAMYLCASSQLGSNSPLHFGNGTRLTVT.